Below, 26 T cell receptor beta chains from the same sample are listed, as sequenced in a study of CD8 T cells in ankylosing spondylitis. Their target antigens are unknown. MiXCR, applied by TCRdb to the 5' RACE reads, yields one record per CDR3 protein. This repertoire shows approximately 540,000 distinct CDR3 sequences, about 13% found once; its top ten account for approximately 6.3%. Notes on the study in general: What appeared characteristic of ankylosing spondylitis blood was a TCR beta motif of seven to nine highly homologous variants.

Sequencing was performed on blood, either unsorted or a sorted T cell fraction (not recorded which). These receptor sequences come from a male donor with ankylosing spondylitis.

The V and J genes are TRBV5-6 and TRBJ2-7; perhaps TRBD1 as D (5 bases). Germline V gene lookup returns CDR1 SGHDT and CDR2 YYEEEE. The CDR3 extends over 16 amino acids. Trimming shortened V by 3 bases and J by 3 bases, and 19 bases separated the two germline ends. The CDR3 bases are TGTGCCAGCAGCTCCAGGGCTGGGTGGCTTGACTACGAGCAGTACGTC. It yields the protein CASSSRAGWLDYEQYV.

This clonotype was observed a few times. CDR3 DNA sequence: TGCAGCGTTGAAGGGGACACGGCCTACGAGCAGTACTTC. Translated, it gives CSVEGDTAYEQYF. The rearrangement joins TRBV29-1 to TRBJ2-7; perhaps TRBD1 as D (6 bases). CDR3 size: 13 residues. With 1 base removed from V and 2 bases from J, the gap between germline ends came to 9 bases. Per germline, CDR1 SQVTM and CDR2 ANQGSEA.

There are a few counts of this clonotype. As DNA, the CDR3 is TGTGCCAGCAGCTTGCACGTAAACTATGGCTACACCTTC. This encodes CASSLHVNYGYTF. The chain recombines TRBV11-2 with TRBJ1-2; D ambiguous. This CDR3 has 13 residues. The V gene lost 3 bases and the J gene lost 2 bases, with 7 bases spanning the gap. Germline V gene data show CDR1 as SGHAT and CDR2 as FQNNGV.

The chain uses TRBV13 and TRBJ1-1; tentatively, D is TRBD1 (5 bases). Trimming cost V 5 bases and J 4 bases, with 17 bases left between them. The CDR3 is 15 residues long. CDR1 is PRHDT and CDR2 is FYEKMQ in the germline V gene (reference sequence). The CDR3 DNA is TGTGCCAGCAGCCCAAGGTACGGGGGTGGCACTGAAGCTTTCTTT. Amino acid sequence: CASSPRYGGGTEAFF.

The chain couples TRBV12-3 or TRBV12-4 to TRBJ2-5, with a tentative D call TRBD1 (7 bases). Trimming pared 2 bases from V and 5 bases from J, leaving 12 bases between. The length of the CDR3 is 14 residues. CDR3: CASSLSPGGETQYF. The CDR3, as DNA: TGTGCCAGCAGTTTAAGTCCAGGGGGGGAGACCCAGTACTTC.

The chain is built from TRBV18 and TRBJ2-1; D call uncertain. V was cut by 0 bases and J by 7 bases, with 10 bases left in between. This CDR3 is 14 amino acids long. CDR1 is KGHSH and CDR2 is LQKENI in the germline V gene. The CDR3 DNA follows: TGTGCCAGCTCACCACCCCAGGCAGCTAATGAGCAGTTCTTC. This codes for CASSPPQAANEQFF. Using reference TRBV18 and TRBJ2-1 for the parts outside the CDR3, the full variable domain is NAGVMQNPRHLVRRRGQEARLRCSPMKGHSHVYWYRQLPEEGLKFMVYLQKENIIDESGMPKERFSAEFPKEGPSILRIQQVVRGDSAAYFCASSPPQAANEQFFGPGTRLTVL.

The chain is built from TRBV19 and TRBJ1-3; tentatively, D is TRBD1 (5 bases). The ends were cut back, 6 bases at V and 0 bases at J, with 9 bases in the middle. This CDR3 contains 14 residues. Germline V CDR1 and CDR2: LNHDA, SQIVND (reference sequence). DNA for the CDR3: TGTGCCAGTAGACAGGAATACTCTGGAAACACCATATATTTT. Translation gives CASRQEYSGNTIYF.

This clonotype was observed at least ten times. This chain joins TRBV25-1 and TRBJ1-2; D is possibly TRBD1 (6 bases). The V gene's germline CDR1 is MGHDK and CDR2 SYGVNS. The CDR3 sequence is 11 residues long. CDR3 sequence (DNA): TGTGGGACCGAGGGGGGCTATGGCTACACCTTC. Its translation: CGTEGGYGYTF.

The V gene is TRBV2, the J gene TRBJ2-2; 7 nucleotides align to TRBD1. CDR1 SNHLY and CDR2 FYNNEI come from the germline V gene. The CDR3 contains 15 residues. Unmatched junction bases numbered 7, after V lost 7 bases and J lost 2 bases. The CDR3 DNA is TGTGCCAGCAACGCCAGGGGGTTAAACACCGGGGAGCTGTTTTTT. Its protein product is CASNARGLNTGELFF.

In regard to this clonotype: The missing conserved phenylalanine or tryptophan at the end of this CDR3 makes a read error likely. The rearrangement joins TRBV5-1 to TRBJ2-1; D gene ambiguous. CDR1 and CDR2 (germline): SGHRS, YFSETQ. The V end lost 0 bases, the J end lost 0 bases, and 13 bases lay between the germline ends. CDR3 size: 17 residues. The DNA for the CDR3 is TGCGCCAGCAGCTTGGGAGCTCCAGGTAGCTCCTACAATGAGCAGTTCATC. Amino acid sequence: CASSLGAPGSSYNEQFI.

The V call is TRBV12-3 or TRBV12-4, the J call TRBJ2-3; TRBD1 aligns across 7 bases. The CDR3 has 14 amino acids. V trimming: 2 bases; J trimming: 4 bases; junction bases outside the gene matches: 3. CDR3 DNA: TGTGCCAGCAGTTTAAGGGGGCTGGCAGATACGCAGTATTTT. It specifies CASSLRGLADTQYF.

This clonotype was counted at least ten times. J is TRBJ1-2 and V is TRBV12-3 or TRBV12-4; D unclear. V was pared by 4 bases and J by 7 bases, with 10 bases between. This CDR3 contains 12 residues. As DNA, the CDR3 is TGTGCCAGCAGTTACTGGGAGGGTGGCTACACCTTC. Translation: CASSYWEGGYTF.

The rearrangement uses TRBV24-1 and TRBJ2-2, with D unclear. Looked up from germline, CDR1 is KGHDR and CDR2 is SFDVKD. The ends were cut back, 3 bases at V and 7 bases at J, with 14 bases in the middle. The CDR3 contains 15 residues. The CDR3 spells CATSDPRALSGELFF. The CDR3 bases are TGTGCCACCAGTGATCCCCGGGCTCTGAGCGGGGAGCTGTTTTTT.

This clonotype was seen a handful of times. This chain uses TRBV21-1 with TRBJ1-3. TRBV21-1 represents a pseudogene. CDR3 length: 17 residues. CDR3 sequence reads: CASSNGGAGSGGNTIYF. The CDR3 region has the DNA TGTGCCAGCAGCAATGGAGGTGCTGGTTCCGGTGGAAACACCATATATTTT.

The gene calls are TRBV5-6 and TRBJ1-4; D gene ambiguous. The CDR3 extends over 13 amino acids. Per germline, CDR1 SGHDT and CDR2 YYEEEE. V lost 2 bases to trimming and J lost 6 bases, with 8 bases between them. For the CDR3, the DNA is TGTGCCAGCAGCTTAACCGGGGATGAAAAACTGTTTTTT. As protein: CASSLTGDEKLFF.

The V call is TRBV28, the J call TRBJ2-5; tentative D call: TRBD1 (5 bases). The germline V gene has CDR1 MDHEN and CDR2 SYDVKM. V lost 5 bases, J lost 3 bases, and 16 bases lay in between. The CDR3 length is 15 residues. This chain's CDR3 is CASSPPGLGEETQYF. The DNA for the CDR3 is TGTGCCAGCAGTCCCCCCGGCCTAGGGGAAGAGACCCAGTACTTC.

J is TRBJ2-5 and V is TRBV5-1; tentative D call: TRBD1 (5 bases). Germline V gene lookup returns CDR1 SGHRS and CDR2 YFSETQ. This CDR3 region has 15 residues. V lost 0 bases and J lost 0, with 9 bases in between. The CDR3 loop is CASSLGTPYQETQYF. CDR3 nucleotides: TGCGCCAGCAGCTTGGGGACACCGTACCAAGAGACCCAGTACTTC.

To note about this clonotype: A much larger clone differs from this one at a single base, so this may be a read error. CDR3 protein: CASSLNGNHNEQFF. CDR3 DNA sequence: TGCGCCAGCAGCTTGAACGGGAACCACAATGAGCAGTTCTTC. The rearrangement joins TRBV5-1 to TRBJ2-1, with D perhaps TRBD2 (5 bases). CDR1 and CDR2 from the germline V gene are SGHRS and YFSETQ. Between the trimmed V and J ends, which lost 1 base and 5 bases, there was a span of 10 bases. The CDR3 loop spans 14 amino acids.

This chain links TRBV7-8 with TRBJ2-1, with D possibly matching TRBD1 (5 bases). This CDR3 has 14 amino acids. Germline lookup yields CDR1 SGHVS and CDR2 FQNEAQ. The V gene lost 4 bases and the J gene lost 3 bases, with 10 bases spanning the gap. For the CDR3, the DNA is TGTGCCAGCAGCTCCACAGGAATCTACAATGAGCAGTTCTTC. Amino acids: CASSSTGIYNEQFF.

This chain links TRBV7-8 with TRBJ1-6; no reliable D call. This CDR3 contains 14 residues. Germline loops: CDR1 SGHVS, CDR2 FQNEAQ. V was pared by 0 bases and J by 6 bases, with 6 bases between. Here the CDR3 reads CASSLAGRNSPLHF. The CDR3 DNA is TGTGCCAGCAGCTTAGCGGGCCGTAATTCACCCCTCCACTTT.

The chain uses TRBV20-1 and TRBJ2-7; 12 bases align to TRBD1. V lost 1 base to trimming and J lost 5 bases; unmatched junction nucleotides: 6. Germline V lookup: CDR1 DFQATT, CDR2 SNEGSKA (reference sequence). The CDR3 totals 15 residues. The CDR3 sequence: CSARGAGTGGNEQYV. The CDR3 DNA reads TGCAGTGCTAGAGGGGCCGGGACAGGGGGCAACGAGCAGTACGTC.

V is TRBV29-1 and J is TRBJ1-1, with 10 nucleotides matching TRBD1. CDR3 length equals 13 residues. V lost 7 bases, J lost 3 bases, and 5 bases stayed unmatched. The germline V gene has CDR1 SQVTM and CDR2 ANQGSEA. CDR3 DNA sequence: TGCAGCGCAGGGACAGGGGCCGACACTGAAGCTTTCTTT. Protein: CSAGTGADTEAFF.

This clonotype turned up a few times. This chain links TRBV20-1 with TRBJ2-1; a possible D gene is TRBD2 (6 bases). The CDR3 has 14 amino acids. The V gene's germline CDR1 is DFQATT and CDR2 SNEGSKA (reference sequence). V shed 7 bases and J shed 2 bases, with 15 bases lying between them. CDR3 region: CSESGRSAYNEQFF. CDR3 DNA sequence: TGCAGTGAATCCGGGAGATCGGCCTACAATGAGCAGTTCTTC.

This clonotype came up a few times. The V and J genes are TRBV5-5 and TRBJ2-6, with unresolved D. This CDR3 region has 16 residues. Germline CDR1 and CDR2: SGHKS and YYEKEE (reference sequence). The ends were cut back, 1 base at V and 0 bases at J, with 8 bases in the middle. CDR3 sequence: CASSLTGSSGANVLTF. CDR3 nucleotides: TGTGCCAGCAGCTTGACTGGATCCTCTGGGGCCAACGTCCTGACTTTC.

This clonotype was recorded many times. The rearrangement joins TRBV12-3 or TRBV12-4 to TRBJ2-2; tentatively, D is TRBD1 (5 bases). Trimming stripped 3 bases from V and 5 bases from J, with 10 bases between. This CDR3 comprises 14 residues. The CDR3 here is CASSFQGLTGELFF. The CDR3 nucleotides are TGTGCCAGCAGTTTCCAGGGATTAACCGGGGAGCTGTTTTTT.

About this clonotype itself: At one end, the junction sequence differs from germline, possibly due to a read error. This chain connects TRBV12-3 or TRBV12-4 to TRBJ2-3; 12 bases map to TRBD2. This CDR3 is built from 15 residues. CDR3 coding DNA: TGTGCCAGCAGTCTAGCGGGAGGGCCGAGAGATACGCAGTATTTT. Translating gives CASSLAGGPRDTQYF.